These 22 T cell receptor beta chains came from one sample sequenced in a study of graft-versus-host responses after intestinal transplantation. The data were produced by immunoSEQ multiplex PCR, yet TCRdb's version contains in-frame clones alone and is incomplete. The table shows some 8,200 clones, with 85% to 95% occurring only once. The material sequenced was PBMCs, taken 30 to 33 days after intestinal transplant. The receptors here all came from a human patient who received an intestinal transplant, so some T cells may come from the graft donor.

CDR3 sequence: CASSVAGGAETQYF. CDR3 in DNA: TGTGCCAGCAGCGTGGCCGGGGGGGCCGAGACCCAGTACTTC. The chain links TRBV9 to TRBJ2-5; 8 bases fit TRBD2. The CDR3 length is 14 residues. V shed 2 bases and J 5 bases; nucleotides not matched to a gene: 5. The germline V gene has CDR1 SGDLS and CDR2 YYNGEE.

The gene calls are TRBV2 and TRBJ1-1, with D possibly being TRBD1 (6 bases). CDR3 size: 17 residues. Trimming removed 1 base at V and 2 bases at J, with 17 bases between. Germline-derived CDR1 and CDR2 are SNHLY and FYNNEI. DNA for the CDR3: TGTGCCAGCAGTGAAGAGGGGGAGGTGGCCCTTAACACTGAAGCTTTCTTT. Its protein is CASSEEGEVALNTEAFF. The whole variable domain, remainder taken from reference TRBV2 and TRBJ1-1, is EPEVTQTPSHQVTQMGQEVILRCVPISNHLYFYWYRQILGQKVEFLVSFYNNEISEKSEIFDDQFSVERPDGSNFTLKIRSTKLEDSAMYFCASSEEGEVALNTEAFFGQGTRLTVV.

The chain uses TRBV18 and TRBJ2-1; possibly TRBD1 or TRBD2 for D (5 bases each). This CDR3 spans 18 amino acids. Germline CDR1 KGHSH, CDR2 LQKENI. V lost 3 bases, J lost 3 bases, and 21 bases lay in between. CDR3 sequence (DNA): TGTGCCAGCTCACCTCGGACGTTGGGGACCCTACTCTACAATGAGCAGTTCTTC. Protein sequence: CASSPRTLGTLLYNEQFF.

The genes are TRBV10-1 and TRBJ2-5, with 9 nucleotides matching TRBD1. The CDR3 has 13 residues. Per germline, CDR1 WNHNN and CDR2 SYGVQD (reference sequence). The DNA of the CDR3 is TGCGACGCGCGACAGGGGGACCAAGAGACCCAGTACTTC. This codes for CDARQGDQETQYF.

V and J are TRBV7-9 and TRBJ2-5, with 7 bases lining up with TRBD1. The ends lost 6 bases at V and 7 bases at J; junction bases unmatched: 14. The CDR3 extends over 15 amino acids. The germline CDR1 and CDR2 sequences are SEHNR and FQNEAQ (reference sequence). CDR3 amino acids: CASRGGQASEGTQYF. CDR3 coding DNA: TGTGCCAGCAGGGGCGGACAGGCCTCTGAGGGGACCCAGTACTTC.

This clone appeared a single time. The genes are TRBV5-1 and TRBJ2-1, with 15 bases identical to TRBD2. The J segment lost 2 bases and the V segment lost 0 bases, leaving 3 bases of the junction unmatched. This CDR3 contains 18 residues. Germline V gives CDR1 SGHRS, CDR2 YFSETQ. The CDR3 sequence: CASSLAGTSGGTYNEQFF. The CDR3 DNA is TGCGCCAGCAGCTTGGCCGGGACTAGCGGGGGGACCTACAATGAGCAGTTCTTC.

Concerning this clone: One junction end does not reproduce the germline sequence, and a read error may be involved. Other DNA sequences from this sample encode an identical CDR3 as well. The V gene is TRBV7-9, the J gene TRBJ2-7; possible D gene TRBD2, 6 bases. The CDR3 extends over 14 amino acids. The V gene's germline CDR1 is SEHNR and CDR2 FQNEAQ (reference sequence). The DNA of the CDR3 is TGTGCCAGCAGTTTAGCGGCCAGGGCAGACGAGCAGTACTTC. This gives the protein CASSLAARADEQYF.

This chain links TRBV11-2 with TRBJ2-7; D might be TRBD1 (5 bases). V was pared by 3 bases and J by 4 bases, with 13 bases between. CDR3 size: 14 residues. CDR1 and CDR2 from the germline V gene are SGHAT and FQNNGV. CDR3 loop: CASSFARGGYEQYF. The DNA for the CDR3 is TGTGCCAGCAGCTTTGCAAGGGGTGGTTACGAGCAGTACTTC.

V and J are TRBV2 and TRBJ2-7; D is unresolved. The CDR3 runs 16 residues. Germline V gene data show CDR1 as SNHLY and CDR2 as FYNNEI. V lost 3 bases and J lost 1, with 16 bases in between. The CDR3 DNA follows: TGTGCCAGCAGTGACCGTCCCCTGACGGTGTCCTACGAGCAGTACTTC. Translated, it gives CASSDRPLTVSYEQYF.

In its sample, this clone was seen a few times. J is TRBJ1-6 and V is TRBV5-1; D unresolved. This CDR3 is built from 13 residues. The V end was cut by 5 bases, the J end by 8 bases, with 11 bases between. The germline CDR1 and CDR2 sequences are SGHRS and YFSETQ. CDR3 region: CASRPDTDSPLHF. CDR3 coding DNA: TGCGCCAGCAGACCCGACACTGATTCACCCCTCCACTTT. Together with reference TRBV5-1 and TRBJ1-6, the CDR3 gives the full variable domain: KAGVTQTPRYLIKTRGQQVTLSCSPISGHRSVSWYQQTPGQGLQFLFEYFSETQRNKGNFPGRFSGRQFSNSRSEMNVSTLELGDSALYLCASRPDTDSPLHFGNGTRLTVT.

This clone occurred once. J is TRBJ1-1 and V is TRBV10-3; D possibly corresponds to TRBD1 (5 bases). There are 19 residues in the CDR3. Germline CDR1 and CDR2: ENHRY and SYGVKD. Trimming took 0 bases from V and 0 from J, leaving 20 bases between them. CDR3 protein: CAISESPWGLTFMNTEAFF. The CDR3 DNA follows: TGTGCCATCAGTGAGTCACCTTGGGGACTGACCTTTATGAACACTGAAGCTTTCTTT.

This chain connects TRBV7-8 to TRBJ2-7, with TRBD1 matching 7 bases. From germline, CDR1 is SGHVS and CDR2 FQNEAQ. The CDR3 covers 15 residues. Trimming removed 4 bases from V and 2 bases from J; junction bases left unmatched: 8. The CDR3 DNA follows: TGTGCCAGCAGCTGGATGGGGCAGGGGGCCTACGAGCAGTACTTC. Amino acids: CASSWMGQGAYEQYF. Drawing the rest from reference TRBV7-8 and TRBJ2-7, the complete variable domain is GAGVSQSPRYKVAKRGQDVALRCDPISGHVSLFWYQQALGQGPEFLTYFQNEAQLDKSGLPSDRFFAERPEGSVSTLKIQRTQQEDSAVYLCASSWMGQGAYEQYFGPGTRLTVT.

The V call is TRBV27, the J call TRBJ2-5; possible D gene TRBD2, 6 bases. The CDR3 is made up of 15 amino acids. Trimming took 6 bases from V and 3 from J, leaving 17 bases between them. The germline CDR1 and CDR2 sequences are MNHEY and SMNVEV (reference sequence). For the CDR3, the DNA is TGTGCCAGCAGCCCCGGATGGGGGGAAGAAGAGACCCAGTACTTC. This translates into CASSPGWGEEETQYF.

In its sample, this clone was seen once. V gene TRBV7-8 combines with J gene TRBJ1-1; 8 bases map to TRBD1. Germline V gives CDR1 SGHVS, CDR2 FQNEAQ. The V gene end was trimmed by 7 bases and the J gene end by 1 base; junction bases not matched to a gene: 8. This CDR3 contains 15 residues. CDR3 in DNA: TGTGCCAGCAACCCTCTCGGGACAGGGAACACTGAAGCTTTCTTT. Translated, it gives CASNPLGTGNTEAFF.

The V call is TRBV9, the J call TRBJ2-5; D is possibly TRBD1 (5 bases). With the DNA end fitting TRBJ2-7 better, the J assignment may be wrong. The germline gives CDR1 SGDLS, CDR2 YYNGEE. This CDR3 has 13 amino acids. Here the CDR3 reads CASSTRQIGEQYF. CDR3 bases: TGTGCCAGCAGCACAAGACAGATAGGCGAGCAGTACTTC.

This clone was recorded once. The J gene is TRBJ2-1, the V gene TRBV6-4, with 14 bases fitting TRBD2. Germline assignment: CDR1 MRHNA and CDR2 SNTAGT. The V and J ends lost 4 bases and 4 bases, in that order; junction bases with no gene match: 0. This CDR3 region has 15 residues. CDR3 sequence (DNA): TGTGCCAGCAGTGGGACTAGCGGGGGGTACAATGAGCAGTTCTTC. Residues: CASSGTSGGYNEQFF.

The chain has TRBV5-1 and TRBJ2-2, with D unresolved. The CDR3 length is 13 residues. Germline values: CDR1 SGHRS, CDR2 YFSETQ. Trimming pared 4 bases from V and 8 bases from J, leaving 12 bases between. CDR3: CASSPLVGGELFF. As DNA, the CDR3 is TGCGCCAGCAGCCCCCTTGTAGGAGGGGAGCTGTTTTTT.

This clone was detected once. The V gene is TRBV30, the J gene TRBJ1-3; D not certain. Germline CDR1 and CDR2: GTSNPN and SVGIG (reference sequence). The CDR3 loop spans 12 amino acids. Trimming removed 0 bases from V and 3 bases from J, with 3 bases in between. The CDR3 protein is CAWSVLGNTIYF. DNA for the CDR3: TGTGCCTGGAGTGTGCTTGGAAACACCATATATTTT.

The chain carries TRBV13 and TRBJ1-6; TRBD1 might be the D (5 bases). The CDR3 consists of 14 residues. Deletions cut 5 bases from V and 7 bases from J, with 12 bases between. Germline CDR1 reads PRHDT; CDR2 reads FYEKMQ (reference sequence). The CDR3 spells CASSGGEVNSPLHF. CDR3 coding DNA: TGTGCCAGCAGCGGGGGAGAGGTAAATTCACCCCTCCACTTT.

CDR3 sequence: CASSTRDRSNTGELFF. CDR3 nucleotide sequence: TGTGCCAGCAGCACTCGGGACAGGTCGAACACCGGGGAGCTGTTTTTT. The chain has TRBV7-9 and TRBJ2-2; TRBD1 aligns across 8 bases. In germline, CDR1 is SEHNR, CDR2 FQNEAQ (reference sequence). V was clipped by 5 bases and J by 0 bases; unmatched bases: 5. The CDR3 runs to 16 residues.

The V call is TRBV30, the J call TRBJ2-7; a possible D gene is TRBD2 (6 bases). V was clipped by 0 bases and J by 2 bases, with 20 bases between them. CDR1 is GTSNPN, CDR2 SVGIG, per germline (reference sequence). The CDR3 spans 17 residues. This CDR3 is CAWSVLYSGGGAYEQYF. The CDR3 nucleotides read TGTGCCTGGAGTGTACTTTATTCAGGAGGCGGGGCCTACGAGCAGTACTTC.

This sequence joins TRBV6-9 and TRBJ1-2; TRBD1 might be the D (5 bases). The CDR3 extends over 13 amino acids. V lost 6 bases and J lost 1, with 9 bases in between. Germline CDR1 is MNHGY and CDR2 is SVAAGI. CDR3 nucleotide sequence: TGTGCCAGCAGCACGGGACGTAACTATGGCTACACCTTC. Protein product: CASSTGRNYGYTF.